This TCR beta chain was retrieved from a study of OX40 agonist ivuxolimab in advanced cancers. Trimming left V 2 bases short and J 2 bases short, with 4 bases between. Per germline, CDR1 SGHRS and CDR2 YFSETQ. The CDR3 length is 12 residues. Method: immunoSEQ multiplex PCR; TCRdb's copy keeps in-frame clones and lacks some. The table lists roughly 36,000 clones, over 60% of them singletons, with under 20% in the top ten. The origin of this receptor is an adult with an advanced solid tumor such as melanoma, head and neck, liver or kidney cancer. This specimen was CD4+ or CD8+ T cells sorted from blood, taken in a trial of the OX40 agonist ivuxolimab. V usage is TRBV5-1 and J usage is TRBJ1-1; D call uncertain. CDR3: CASSLDNTEAFF. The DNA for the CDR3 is TGCGCCAGCAGCTTAGATAACACTGAAGCTTTCTTT.